This TCR beta chain was identified during a study of T-cell reconstitution after alpha-beta-depleted transplantation in children. Using unique molecular identifiers, the investigators prepared the TCRbeta library. TCRdb processed the PCR reads anew with MiXCR; each CDR3 protein has one entry. The sample consists of hundreds of thousands of distinct CDR3 sequences, 10% to 15% of them appearing once. With V trimmed by 2 bases and J by 3 bases, 10 bases remained unmatched. The CDR3 runs 17 residues. CDR1 MGHDK and CDR2 SYGVNS come from the germline V gene. The source of this sequence is a male patient younger than 18 who had a stem cell transplant for acute myeloid leukemia, so the T cells may come from the graft donor. The J gene is TRBJ2-7, the V gene TRBV25-1; 10 positions match TRBD2. Sequencing was performed on PBMCs, mostly from graft donor cells, taken 360 days after TCRalphabeta/CD19-depleted stem cell transplant. CDR3 DNA sequence: TGTGCCAGCAGTGAAGGTTCTAGCGGGAGTAGTAACTACGAGCAGTACTTC. It yields the protein CASSEGSSGSSNYEQYF.